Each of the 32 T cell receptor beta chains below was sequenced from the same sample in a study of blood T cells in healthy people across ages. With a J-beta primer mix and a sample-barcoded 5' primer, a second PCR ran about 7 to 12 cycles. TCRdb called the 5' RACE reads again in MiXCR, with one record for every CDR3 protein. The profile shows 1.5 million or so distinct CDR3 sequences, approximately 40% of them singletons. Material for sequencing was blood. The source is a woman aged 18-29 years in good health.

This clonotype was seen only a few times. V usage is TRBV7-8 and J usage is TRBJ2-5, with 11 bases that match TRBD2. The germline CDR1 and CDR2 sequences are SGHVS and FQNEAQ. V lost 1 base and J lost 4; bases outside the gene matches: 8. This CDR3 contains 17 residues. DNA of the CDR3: TGTGCCAGCAGCTTAGGGGGTAGCGGGGGGGCCAGAGAGACCCAGTACTTC. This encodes CASSLGGSGGARETQYF.

The CDR3 DNA sequence: TGCGCCAGCAGTCACCAGGGTTTCTCCTACGAGCAGTACTTC. Protein product: CASSHQGFSYEQYF. The chain joins TRBV4-1 to TRBJ2-7; D possibly corresponds to TRBD1 (5 bases). Germline loops: CDR1 MGHRA, CDR2 YSYEKL. The V end was cut by 6 bases, the J end by 0 bases, with 12 bases between. This CDR3 is built from 14 residues.

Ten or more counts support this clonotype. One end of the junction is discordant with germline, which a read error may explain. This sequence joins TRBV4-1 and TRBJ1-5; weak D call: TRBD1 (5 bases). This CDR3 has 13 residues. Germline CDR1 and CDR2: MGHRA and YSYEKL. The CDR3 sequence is CASSTGLNQPQHF. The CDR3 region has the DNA TGTGCCAGCAGTACAGGCCTTAATCAGCCCCAGCATTTT.

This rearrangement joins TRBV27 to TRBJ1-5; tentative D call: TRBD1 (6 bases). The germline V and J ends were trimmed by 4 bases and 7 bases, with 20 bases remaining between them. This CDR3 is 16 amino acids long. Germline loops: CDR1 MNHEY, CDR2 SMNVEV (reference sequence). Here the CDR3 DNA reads TGTGCCAGCAGTTCACCCATACAGGGAATATGGCAGCCCCAGCATTTT. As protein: CASSSPIQGIWQPQHF.

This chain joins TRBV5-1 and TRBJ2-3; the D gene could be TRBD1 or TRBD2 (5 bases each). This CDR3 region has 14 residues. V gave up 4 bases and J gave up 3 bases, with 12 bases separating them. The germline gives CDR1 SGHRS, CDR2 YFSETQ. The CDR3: CASSPGDVTDTQYF. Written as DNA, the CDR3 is TGCGCCAGCAGCCCCGGGGACGTTACAGATACGCAGTATTTT. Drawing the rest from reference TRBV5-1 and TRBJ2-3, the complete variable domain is KAGVTQTPRYLIKTRGQQVTLSCSPISGHRSVSWYQQTPGQGLQFLFEYFSETQRNKGNFPGRFSGRQFSNSRSEMNVSTLELGDSALYLCASSPGDVTDTQYFGPGTRLTVL.

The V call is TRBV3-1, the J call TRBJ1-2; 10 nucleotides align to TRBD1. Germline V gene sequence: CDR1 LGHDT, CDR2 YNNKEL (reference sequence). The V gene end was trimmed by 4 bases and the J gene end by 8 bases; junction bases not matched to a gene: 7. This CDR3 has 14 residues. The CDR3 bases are TGTGCCAGCAGCCCTCGACAGGGGGCTCAGGGCTACACCTTC. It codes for CASSPRQGAQGYTF.

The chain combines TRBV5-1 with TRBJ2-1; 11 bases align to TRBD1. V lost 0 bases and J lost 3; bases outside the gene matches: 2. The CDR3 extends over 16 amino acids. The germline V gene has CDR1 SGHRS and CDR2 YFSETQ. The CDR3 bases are TGCGCCAGCAGCTTGGTGGGGACAGGGGGCTACAATGAGCAGTTCTTC. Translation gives CASSLVGTGGYNEQFF.

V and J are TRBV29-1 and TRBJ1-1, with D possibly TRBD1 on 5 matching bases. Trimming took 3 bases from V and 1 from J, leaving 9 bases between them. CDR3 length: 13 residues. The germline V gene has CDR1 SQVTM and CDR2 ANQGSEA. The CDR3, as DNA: TGCAGCGTTGATCCCCAGGGGAACACTGAAGCTTTCTTT. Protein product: CSVDPQGNTEAFF.

This chain's CDR3 is CAVGASGIRSYEQYF. The CDR3 nucleotides read TGTGCCGTCGGGGCTAGCGGTATTCGTTCCTACGAGCAGTACTTC. The rearrangement uses TRBV21-1 and TRBJ2-7; TRBD2, the table's D call, lacks a check against the DNA. TRBV21-1 is a pseudogene segment. The CDR3 runs 15 residues.

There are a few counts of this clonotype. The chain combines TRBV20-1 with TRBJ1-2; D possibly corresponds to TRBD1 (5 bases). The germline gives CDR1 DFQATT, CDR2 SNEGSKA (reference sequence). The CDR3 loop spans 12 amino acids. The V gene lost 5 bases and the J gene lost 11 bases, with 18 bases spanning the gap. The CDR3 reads CSAPPGQGLYTF. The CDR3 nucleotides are TGCAGTGCTCCGCCGGGTCAGGGTCTATACACCTTC.

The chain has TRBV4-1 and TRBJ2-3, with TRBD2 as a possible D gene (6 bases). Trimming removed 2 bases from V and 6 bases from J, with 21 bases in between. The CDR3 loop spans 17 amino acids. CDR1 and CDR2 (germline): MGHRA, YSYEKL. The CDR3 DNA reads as TGCGCCAGCAGCCAACCCCAGACTAGGGCTACGCCGGATACGCAGTATTTT. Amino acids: CASSQPQTRATPDTQYF.

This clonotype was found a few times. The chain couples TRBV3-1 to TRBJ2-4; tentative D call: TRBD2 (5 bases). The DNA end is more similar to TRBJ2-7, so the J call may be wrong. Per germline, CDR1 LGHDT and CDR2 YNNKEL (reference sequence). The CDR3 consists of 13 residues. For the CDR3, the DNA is TGTGCCAGCAGCCAGGGATTTAGCGTCGAGCAGTACTTC. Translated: CASSQGFSVEQYF.

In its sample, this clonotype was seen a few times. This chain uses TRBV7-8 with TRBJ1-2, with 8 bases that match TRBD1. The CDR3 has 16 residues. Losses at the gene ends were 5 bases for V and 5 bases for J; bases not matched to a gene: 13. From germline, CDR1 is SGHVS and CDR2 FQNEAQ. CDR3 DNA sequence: TGTGCCAGCAGCCCCTCGCAAGGACAGGGATGGTATGGCTACACCTTC. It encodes CASSPSQGQGWYGYTF.

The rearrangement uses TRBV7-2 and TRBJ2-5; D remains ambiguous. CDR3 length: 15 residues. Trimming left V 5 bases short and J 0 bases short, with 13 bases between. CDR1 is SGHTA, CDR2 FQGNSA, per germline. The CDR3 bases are TGTGCCAGCAGCCCCCGTGGATGGGACCAAGAGACCCAGTACTTC. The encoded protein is CASSPRGWDQETQYF.

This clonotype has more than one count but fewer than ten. This CDR3 is CATSVELAPTSYNEQFF. CDR3 DNA sequence: TGTGCCACCAGCGTAGAACTAGCCCCAACCTCCTACAATGAGCAGTTCTTC. This chain joins TRBV15 and TRBJ2-1; D might be TRBD2 (6 bases). Germline V gene data show CDR1 as LNHNV and CDR2 as YYDKDF (reference sequence). V gave up 5 bases and J gave up 0 bases, with 17 bases separating them. The CDR3 contains 17 residues.

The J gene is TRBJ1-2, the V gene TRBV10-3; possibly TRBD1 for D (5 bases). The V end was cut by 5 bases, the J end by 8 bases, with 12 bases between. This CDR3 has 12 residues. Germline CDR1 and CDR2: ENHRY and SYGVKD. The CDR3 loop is CAISLGLWGYTF. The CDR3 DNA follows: TGTGCCATCAGTTTGGGACTATGGGGCTACACCTTC.

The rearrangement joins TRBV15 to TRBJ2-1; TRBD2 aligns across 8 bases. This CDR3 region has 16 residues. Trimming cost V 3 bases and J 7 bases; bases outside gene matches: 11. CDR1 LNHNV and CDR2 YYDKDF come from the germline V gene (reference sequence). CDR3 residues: CATSRSLAGGLNEQFF. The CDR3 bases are TGTGCCACCAGCAGGTCCTTGGCGGGGGGCTTAAATGAGCAGTTCTTC. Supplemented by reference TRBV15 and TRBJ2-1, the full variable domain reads DAMVIQNPRYQVTQFGKPVTLSCSQTLNHNVMYWYQQKSSQAPKLLFHYYDKDFNNEADTPDNFQSRRPNTSFCFLDIRSPGLGDTAMYLCATSRSLAGGLNEQFFGPGTRLTVL.

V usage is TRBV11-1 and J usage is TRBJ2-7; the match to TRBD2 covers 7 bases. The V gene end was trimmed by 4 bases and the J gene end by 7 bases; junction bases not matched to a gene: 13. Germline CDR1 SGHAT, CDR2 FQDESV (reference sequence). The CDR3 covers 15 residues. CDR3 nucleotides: TGTGCCAGCAGCTCCCTACTAGCGACTTACAATGAGCAGTACTTC. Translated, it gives CASSSLLATYNEQYF.

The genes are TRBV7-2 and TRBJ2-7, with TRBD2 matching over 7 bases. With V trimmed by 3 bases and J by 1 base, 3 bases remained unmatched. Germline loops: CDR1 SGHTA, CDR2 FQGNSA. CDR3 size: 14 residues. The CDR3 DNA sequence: TGTGCCAGCAGCTTCTGGGGGGGGTCCTACGAGCAGTACTTC. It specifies CASSFWGGSYEQYF. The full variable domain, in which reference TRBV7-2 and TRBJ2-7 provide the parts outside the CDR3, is GAGVSQSPSNKVTEKGKDVELRCDPISGHTALYWYRQSLGQGLEFLIYFQGNSAPDKSGLPSDRFSAERTGGSVSTLTIQRTQQEDSAVYLCASSFWGGSYEQYFGPGTRLTVT.

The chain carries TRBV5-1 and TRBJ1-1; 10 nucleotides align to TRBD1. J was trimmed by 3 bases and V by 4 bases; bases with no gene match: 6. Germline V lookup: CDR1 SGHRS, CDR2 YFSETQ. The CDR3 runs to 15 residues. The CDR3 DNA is TGCGCCAGCAGCCCCGGGACAGGGGCCTACACTGAAGCTTTCTTT. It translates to CASSPGTGAYTEAFF.

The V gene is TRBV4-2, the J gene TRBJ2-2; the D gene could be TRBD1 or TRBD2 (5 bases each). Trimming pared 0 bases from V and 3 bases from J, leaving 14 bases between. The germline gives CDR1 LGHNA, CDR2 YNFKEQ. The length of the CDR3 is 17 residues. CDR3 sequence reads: CASSQDGWLGDTGELFF. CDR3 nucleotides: TGTGCCAGCAGCCAAGATGGGTGGTTGGGGGACACCGGGGAGCTGTTTTTT.

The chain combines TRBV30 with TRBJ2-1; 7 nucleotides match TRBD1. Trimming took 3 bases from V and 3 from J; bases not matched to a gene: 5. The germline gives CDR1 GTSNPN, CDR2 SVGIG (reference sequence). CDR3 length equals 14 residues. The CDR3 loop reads CAWRPGQNYNEQFF. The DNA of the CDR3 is TGTGCCTGGAGACCGGGACAGAACTACAATGAGCAGTTCTTC.

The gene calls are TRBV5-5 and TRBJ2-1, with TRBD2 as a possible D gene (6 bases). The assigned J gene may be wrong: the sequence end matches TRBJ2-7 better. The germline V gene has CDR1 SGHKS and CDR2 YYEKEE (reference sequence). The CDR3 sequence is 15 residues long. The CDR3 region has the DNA TGTGCCAGCAGCCGCGGGGCCGGCTCCTACAATGAGCAGTACTTC. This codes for CASSRGAGSYNEQYF.

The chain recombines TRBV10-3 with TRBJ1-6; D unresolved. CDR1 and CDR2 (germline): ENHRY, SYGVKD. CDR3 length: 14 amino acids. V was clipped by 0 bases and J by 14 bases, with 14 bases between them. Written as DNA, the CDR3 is TGTGCCATCAGTGAGTCCACCTTGAGTTTGTCCCTCCACTTT. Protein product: CAISESTLSLSLHF.

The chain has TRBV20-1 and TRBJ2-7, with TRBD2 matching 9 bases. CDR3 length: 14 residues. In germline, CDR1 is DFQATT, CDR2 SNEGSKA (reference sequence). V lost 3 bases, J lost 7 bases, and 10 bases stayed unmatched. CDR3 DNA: TGCAGTGCTAGTCGGTTAGCGGGAGCTGGTGAGCAGTACTTC. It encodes CSASRLAGAGEQYF.

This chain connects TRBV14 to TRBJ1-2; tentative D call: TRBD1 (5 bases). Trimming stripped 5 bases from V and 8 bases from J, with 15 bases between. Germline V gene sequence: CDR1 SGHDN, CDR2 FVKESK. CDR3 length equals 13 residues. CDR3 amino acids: CASSKGDGVGYTF. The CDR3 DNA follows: TGTGCCAGCAGCAAAGGGGACGGCGTCGGCTACACCTTC.

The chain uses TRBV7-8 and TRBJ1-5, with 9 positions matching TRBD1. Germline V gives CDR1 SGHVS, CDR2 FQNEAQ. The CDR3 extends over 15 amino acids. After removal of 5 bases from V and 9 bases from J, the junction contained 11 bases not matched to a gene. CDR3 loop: CASSQTGTGSVPQHF. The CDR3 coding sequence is TGTGCCAGCAGCCAAACCGGGACAGGGAGTGTGCCCCAGCATTTT.

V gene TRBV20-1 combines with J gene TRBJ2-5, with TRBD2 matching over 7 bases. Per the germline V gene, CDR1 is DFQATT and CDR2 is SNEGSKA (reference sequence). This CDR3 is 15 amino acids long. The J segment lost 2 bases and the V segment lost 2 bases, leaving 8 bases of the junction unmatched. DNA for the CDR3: TGCAGTGCTAGAATCAGGCTAGCGGTACAAGAGACCCAGTACTTC. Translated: CSARIRLAVQETQYF.

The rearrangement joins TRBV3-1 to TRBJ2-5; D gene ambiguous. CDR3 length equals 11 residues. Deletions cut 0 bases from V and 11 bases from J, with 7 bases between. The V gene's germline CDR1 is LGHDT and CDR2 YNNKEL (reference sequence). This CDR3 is CASSQDRGQYF. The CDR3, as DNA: TGTGCCAGCAGCCAAGATCGTGGTCAGTACTTC.

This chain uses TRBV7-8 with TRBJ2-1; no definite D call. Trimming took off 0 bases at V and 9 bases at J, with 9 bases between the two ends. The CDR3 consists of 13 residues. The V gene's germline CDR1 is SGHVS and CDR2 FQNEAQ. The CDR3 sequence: CASSLAHASEQFF. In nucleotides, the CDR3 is TGTGCCAGCAGCTTAGCGCATGCTAGTGAGCAGTTCTTC. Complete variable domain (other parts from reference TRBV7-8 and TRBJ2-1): GAGVSQSPRYKVAKRGQDVALRCDPISGHVSLFWYQQALGQGPEFLTYFQNEAQLDKSGLPSDRFFAERPEGSVSTLKIQRTQQEDSAVYLCASSLAHASEQFFGPGTRLTVL.

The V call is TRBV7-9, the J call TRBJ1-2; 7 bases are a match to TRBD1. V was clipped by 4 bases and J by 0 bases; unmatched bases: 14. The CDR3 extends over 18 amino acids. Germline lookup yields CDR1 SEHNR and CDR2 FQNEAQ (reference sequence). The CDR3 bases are TGTGCCAGCAGCTCACTGACCAAGGGACAGAACACTAACTATGGCTACACCTTC. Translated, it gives CASSSLTKGQNTNYGYTF.

This CDR3 is CASSPDGANTEAFF. In DNA form, the CDR3 reads TGTGCCAGCAGCCCGGATGGGGCGAACACTGAAGCTTTCTTT. The rearrangement uses TRBV7-2 and TRBJ1-1; D is possibly TRBD1 (5 bases). The CDR3 sequence is 14 residues long. Per the germline V gene, CDR1 is SGHTA and CDR2 is FQGNSA. The V gene lost 5 bases and the J gene lost 1 base, with 11 bases spanning the gap.